This TCR beta chain was captured by sequencing in a study of beta chain features in type 1 diabetes. TCRB transcripts that were expressed got sequenced, as all of the isolated RNA had been reverse transcribed. Clones were sequenced by immunoSEQ multiplex PCR, and TCRdb holds only the in-frame ones, with some missing. The table includes approximately 400,000 clones, roughly 16% detected once. The origin of this receptor is a woman aged 18-29 years in good health. Sequences were obtained from naive CD4+ T cells from blood.

The CDR3 DNA is TGTGCCAGCAGCGTAATTAGCGGGTTCTCCTACAATGAGCAGTTCTTC. Its protein is CASSVISGFSYNEQFF. The V call is TRBV9, the J call TRBJ2-1, with 7 nucleotides matching TRBD2. CDR3 length: 16 residues. Germline V lookup: CDR1 SGDLS, CDR2 YYNGEE. V gave up 1 base and J gave up 0 bases; unmatched junction bases: 4.